These 28 T cell receptor beta chains came from one sample sequenced in a study of OX40 agonist ivuxolimab in advanced cancers. TCRdb's copy holds only in-frame clones and misses some; the assay was immunoSEQ multiplex PCR. The data show about 14,000 clones, 80% seen once. The sequenced sample was CD4+ or CD8+ T cells sorted from blood, obtained in a trial of the OX40 agonist ivuxolimab. The receptors were gathered from an adult with an advanced solid tumor such as melanoma, head and neck, liver or kidney cancer.

J is TRBJ2-5 and V is TRBV5-8, with 10 positions matching TRBD1. The V gene's germline CDR1 is SGHTS and CDR2 YDEGEE. J lost 2 bases, V lost 8 bases, and 6 bases had no gene match. This CDR3 has 14 amino acids. CDR3 in DNA: TGTGCCAGGGGGACAGGGGTTTCTCAAGAGACCCAGTACTTC. It specifies CARGTGVSQETQYF.

The chain couples TRBV13 to TRBJ2-2; D ambiguous. Germline values: CDR1 PRHDT, CDR2 FYEKMQ (reference sequence). V lost 4 bases and J 6 bases, leaving 12 bases between the germline ends. There are 14 residues in the CDR3. CDR3 sequence: CASSSRRYSGELFF. CDR3 DNA: TGTGCCAGCAGCTCCCGACGGTACTCCGGGGAGCTGTTTTTT. Full variable domain (remainder filled in from reference TRBV13 and TRBJ2-2): AAGVIQSPRHLIKEKRETATLKCYPIPRHDTVYWYQQGPGQDPQFLISFYEKMQSDKGSIPDRFSAQQFSDYHSELNMSSLELGDSALYFCASSSRRYSGELFFGEGSRLTVL.

The chain joins TRBV6-1 to TRBJ2-3, with D perhaps matching TRBD2 (5 bases). The CDR3 consists of 15 residues. CDR1 is MNHNS and CDR2 is SASEGT in the germline V gene. The V end lost 3 bases, the J end lost 0 bases, and 10 bases lay between the germline ends. The CDR3 DNA is TGTGCCAGCAGTGATAGCGTAACTAGCACAGATACGCAGTATTTT. This codes for CASSDSVTSTDTQYF.

The rearrangement joins TRBV9 to TRBJ2-3, with TRBD2 matching over 14 bases. The CDR3 runs to 15 residues. V trimming: 4 bases; J trimming: 4 bases; junction bases outside the gene matches: 2. The germline V gene encodes CDR1 SGDLS and CDR2 YYNGEE. The CDR3 reads CASSQGLAGADTQYF. DNA for the CDR3: TGTGCCAGCAGCCAGGGACTAGCGGGAGCAGATACGCAGTATTTT.

The chain combines TRBV4-3 with TRBJ2-1; 8 bases align to TRBD2. The CDR3 covers 14 residues. V shed 1 base, J shed 9 bases, and the junction held 5 bases outside the gene matches. The germline CDR1 and CDR2 sequences are LGHNA and YSLEER. CDR3 sequence reads: CASSQGPGGREQFF. The CDR3 nucleotides are TGCGCCAGCAGCCAAGGTCCGGGAGGGCGTGAGCAGTTCTTC.

This clone appeared a few times. The genes are TRBV21-1 and TRBJ2-1; the table's D call TRBD1 went unverified against the DNA. TRBV21-1 is termed a pseudogene. This CDR3 spans 15 amino acids. CDR3 in amino acids: CATNTRKQGSSWQFF. CDR3 sequence (DNA): TGTGCCACCAATACCCGGAAACAGGGTTCGTCGTGGCAGTTCTTC.

The J gene is TRBJ2-5, the V gene TRBV6-6; D may be TRBD1 (5 bases). The V end lost 2 bases, the J end lost 1 base, and 11 bases lay between the germline ends. Germline loops: CDR1 MNHNY, CDR2 SVGAGI (reference sequence). The CDR3 spans 15 residues. CDR3 nucleotide sequence: TGTGCCAGCAGTTACGAAGCAAGGGGCCAAGAGACCCAGTACTTC. Protein: CASSYEARGQETQYF.

The chain recombines TRBV11-2 with TRBJ2-7; D unclear. Looked up from germline, CDR1 is SGHAT and CDR2 is FQNNGV. The germline V and J ends were trimmed by 3 bases and 6 bases, with 9 bases remaining between them. CDR3 length: 12 amino acids. The CDR3 loop is CASSFINSEQYF. Written as DNA, the CDR3 is TGTGCCAGCAGCTTCATAAACAGCGAGCAGTACTTC.

The chain joins TRBV5-6 to TRBJ2-4; no definite D call. The CDR3 runs 14 residues. The V gene's germline CDR1 is SGHDT and CDR2 YYEEEE. Deletions cut 4 bases from V and 1 base from J, with 9 bases between. In DNA form, the CDR3 reads TGTGCCAGCAGCCCCCTAGGGGCCAAAAACATTCAGTACTTC. This codes for CASSPLGAKNIQYF.

This clone was observed a single time. The chain links TRBV7-3 to TRBJ2-2; 8 bases match TRBD1. Trimming took 5 bases from V and 6 from J; bases not matched to a gene: 5. The germline CDR1 and CDR2 sequences are SGHTA and FQGTGA. The CDR3 runs to 14 residues. CDR3 DNA: TGTGCCAGCAGCCCGACAGGGGTGGCCGGGGAGCTGTTTTTT. Residues: CASSPTGVAGELFF.

The gene calls are TRBV28 and TRBJ2-7; 10 bases are a match to TRBD2. The junction had 9 bases not matched to a gene; V was cut back by 6 bases and J by 1 base. The germline gives CDR1 MDHEN, CDR2 SYDVKM. The CDR3 spans 16 residues. The CDR3, as DNA: TGTGCCAGCAGCCCTTTACCTAGCGGGGGATCCTACGAGCAGTACTTC. Its translation is CASSPLPSGGSYEQYF.

CDR3 amino acids: CASSPSHMNEQFF. The CDR3 DNA reads as TGTGCCAGCAGTCCGTCCCATATGAATGAGCAGTTCTTC. This chain links TRBV6-5 with TRBJ2-1; D call uncertain. The CDR3 sequence is 13 residues long. Between the trimmed V and J ends, which lost 5 bases and 7 bases, there was a span of 12 bases. Germline loops: CDR1 MNHEY, CDR2 SVGAGI.

The V gene is TRBV6-1, the J gene TRBJ2-7, with 8 bases fitting TRBD2. The ends lost 5 bases at V and 4 bases at J; junction bases unmatched: 4. The CDR3 is made up of 13 amino acids. The germline CDR1 and CDR2 sequences are MNHNS and SASEGT. The CDR3: CASSTGTRYEQYF. CDR3 coding DNA: TGTGCCAGCAGTACAGGGACTAGATACGAGCAGTACTTC.

Remarks on this clone: This same CDR3 is encoded by further DNA sequences in the sample. This chain links TRBV7-9 with TRBJ1-2, with 8 bases lining up with TRBD1. With 5 bases clipped from V and 4 bases from J, the junction kept 9 bases outside the gene matches. This CDR3 is 15 amino acids long. The germline gives CDR1 SEHNR, CDR2 FQNEAQ (reference sequence). CDR3 protein: CASSARQGRSYGYTF. In DNA, the CDR3 is TGTGCCAGCAGCGCCAGACAGGGGAGAAGCTATGGCTACACCTTC.

The chain links TRBV6-1 to TRBJ2-7; 8 bases are shared with TRBD2. The ends lost 4 bases at V and 1 base at J; junction bases unmatched: 6. CDR1 and CDR2 from the germline V gene are MNHNS and SASEGT. The CDR3 is 15 residues long. DNA for the CDR3: TGTGCCAGCAGTGCTGGCGGGGGGCTTTCCTACGAGCAGTACTTC. The encoded protein is CASSAGGGLSYEQYF.

This chain connects TRBV19 to TRBJ1-5; 12 bases match TRBD1. The CDR3 runs 16 residues. CDR1 and CDR2 (germline): LNHDA, SQIVND (reference sequence). With V trimmed by 6 bases and J by 2 bases, 5 bases remained unmatched. CDR3 protein: CASRTGTGGGNQPQHF. CDR3 bases: TGTGCCAGTAGGACCGGGACAGGGGGCGGCAATCAGCCCCAGCATTTT.

The rearrangement joins TRBV5-8 to TRBJ2-3, with D perhaps TRBD1 or TRBD2 (5 bases each). The germline V and J ends were trimmed by 2 bases and 2 bases, with 12 bases remaining between them. The CDR3 is 15 residues long. Germline V gene sequence: CDR1 SGHTS, CDR2 YDEGEE. CDR3 region: CASSFGRQNTDTQYF. The CDR3 coding sequence is TGTGCCAGCAGCTTTGGGAGACAGAACACAGATACGCAGTATTTT.

V and J are TRBV27 and TRBJ2-1; 10 bases match TRBD2. The germline gives CDR1 MNHEY, CDR2 SMNVEV (reference sequence). Unmatched junction bases numbered 16, after V lost 5 bases and J lost 0 bases. CDR3 length equals 20 residues. Here the CDR3 DNA reads TGTGCCAGCAGTCCCCCCCTGGGACTAGCGTTCCATGACTCCTACAATGAGCAGTTCTTC. Amino acid sequence: CASSPPLGLAFHDSYNEQFF.

This chain uses TRBV7-3 with TRBJ2-3; perhaps TRBD1 as D (7 bases). Trimming took off 7 bases at V and 3 bases at J, with 17 bases between the two ends. CDR1 and CDR2 (germline): SGHTA, FQGTGA. The CDR3 runs to 15 residues. CDR3 sequence (DNA): TGTGCCAGCATTCTAGGGGGCGGGAAAACAGATACGCAGTATTTT. This encodes CASILGGGKTDTQYF.

The chain combines TRBV18 with TRBJ2-5; D is undetermined. CDR1 is KGHSH, CDR2 LQKENI, per germline. This CDR3 is 17 amino acids long. V lost 3 bases to trimming and J lost 7 bases, with 24 bases between them. CDR3 sequence: CASSPPPAWLGSGTQYF. CDR3 in DNA: TGTGCCAGCTCACCCCCTCCCGCCTGGCTAGGATCTGGGACCCAGTACTTC.

The V call is TRBV7-9, the J call TRBJ2-1; TRBD2 agrees at 13 bases. This CDR3 is built from 15 residues. Germline V gene sequence: CDR1 SEHNR, CDR2 FQNEAQ (reference sequence). V lost 5 bases and J lost 6; bases outside the gene matches: 4. CDR3 coding DNA: TGTGCCAGCAGCCGGACTAGCGGGAGTAGCAATGAGCAGTTCTTC. Residues: CASSRTSGSSNEQFF.

The V and J genes are TRBV6-4 and TRBJ2-7; no firm D call. The CDR3 covers 13 residues. V was trimmed by 0 bases and J by 6 bases, leaving 9 bases between them. Germline V CDR1 and CDR2: MRHNA, SNTAGT. CDR3 in amino acids: CASSDSSNSEQYF. The CDR3 DNA is TGTGCCAGCAGTGACTCGTCGAATAGCGAGCAGTACTTC.

V gene TRBV15 combines with J gene TRBJ2-1; D call uncertain. V lost 5 bases and J 4 bases, leaving 6 bases between the germline ends. The CDR3 totals 12 residues. The germline CDR1 and CDR2 sequences are LNHNV and YYDKDF (reference sequence). CDR3 in amino acids: CATSPSYNEQFF. The CDR3, as DNA: TGTGCCACCAGCCCCAGTTACAATGAGCAGTTCTTC. Full variable domain (missing parts from reference TRBV15 and TRBJ2-1): DAMVIQNPRYQVTQFGKPVTLSCSQTLNHNVMYWYQQKSSQAPKLLFHYYDKDFNNEADTPDNFQSRRPNTSFCFLDIRSPGLGDTAMYLCATSPSYNEQFFGPGTRLTVL.

V and J are TRBV7-9 and TRBJ1-1, with D perhaps TRBD1 (6 bases). The CDR3 runs to 15 residues. CDR1 and CDR2 (germline): SEHNR, FQNEAQ (reference sequence). Trimming pared 5 bases from V and 3 bases from J, leaving 16 bases between. CDR3 loop: CASSPEGHWDTEAFF. CDR3 nucleotide sequence: TGTGCCAGCAGCCCAGAGGGACACTGGGACACTGAAGCTTTCTTT.

The chain uses TRBV4-2 and TRBJ2-7; D may be TRBD1 (6 bases). Trimming stripped 4 bases from V and 2 bases from J, with 9 bases between. There are 13 residues in the CDR3. Per germline, CDR1 LGHNA and CDR2 YNFKEQ. The CDR3 nucleotides are TGTGCCAGCAGCCCAGGGGACGCCTACGAGCAGTACTTC. Its translation: CASSPGDAYEQYF.

The chain uses TRBV2 and TRBJ1-1, with D unresolved. Germline assignment: CDR1 SNHLY and CDR2 FYNNEI. V shed 7 bases and J shed 4 bases, with 7 bases lying between them. This CDR3 has 11 amino acids. The CDR3 sequence: CASTRATEAFF. Written as DNA, the CDR3 is TGTGCCAGCACCCGGGCCACTGAAGCTTTCTTT.

The gene calls are TRBV5-1 and TRBJ2-5; 10 bases line up with TRBD2. The CDR3 has 14 amino acids. Germline V gene lookup returns CDR1 SGHRS and CDR2 YFSETQ. Trimming took 5 bases from V and 1 from J; bases not matched to a gene: 2. Here the CDR3 reads CASRTSGVQETQYF. Written as DNA, the CDR3 is TGCGCCAGCAGAACTAGCGGGGTCCAAGAGACCCAGTACTTC.

This chain links TRBV6-6 with TRBJ1-5; 9 nucleotides line up with TRBD1. V shed 4 bases and J 3 bases; nucleotides not matched to a gene: 7. The CDR3 spans 16 residues. The V gene's germline CDR1 is MNHNY and CDR2 SVGAGI (reference sequence). CDR3 amino acids: CASSFPGTGNNQPQHF. The CDR3 nucleotides are TGTGCCAGCAGTTTTCCCGGGACAGGGAACAATCAGCCCCAGCATTTT.